These 2 T cell receptor beta chains came from one sample sequenced in a study of cytomegalovirus exposure and HLA in healthy donors. 13 Jbeta primers and 60 Vbeta primers were used for the PCR. Data came from immunoSEQ multiplex PCR; TCRdb stores just in-frame clones and leaves some out. The sample records 190,000 or so clones, over 80% being singletons. Sequenced material: PBMCs. These receptors were collected from a man aged 50-60 years in good health and CMV-seronegative.

The chain links TRBV5-4 to TRBJ2-7, with TRBD2 matching over 13 bases. Per the germline V gene, CDR1 is SGHNT and CDR2 is YYREEE (reference sequence). The length of the CDR3 is 17 residues. The V segment lost 0 bases and the J segment 6 bases; nucleotides outside the gene matches: 9. CDR3 protein: CASSLGLAGGNPAEQYF. The CDR3 nucleotides read TGTGCCAGCAGCTTGGGACTAGCGGGAGGAAACCCTGCCGAGCAGTACTTC.

The V gene is TRBV9, the J gene TRBJ2-3, with 16 bases lining up with TRBD2. This CDR3 has 20 amino acids. Germline CDR1 is SGDLS and CDR2 is YYNGEE. V lost 3 bases, J lost 0 bases, and 10 bases stayed unmatched. The CDR3 DNA reads TGTGCCAGCAGCGATACCGGGACTAGCGGGGGGGGACCAAGCACAGATACGCAGTATTTT. Translation gives CASSDTGTSGGGPSTDTQYF. Using reference TRBV9 and TRBJ2-3 for the parts outside the CDR3, the full variable domain is DSGVTQTPKHLITATGQRVTLRCSPRSGDLSVYWYQQSLDQGLQFLIQYYNGEERAKGNILERFSAQQFPDLHSELNLSSLELGDSALYFCASSDTGTSGGGPSTDTQYFGPGTRLTVL.